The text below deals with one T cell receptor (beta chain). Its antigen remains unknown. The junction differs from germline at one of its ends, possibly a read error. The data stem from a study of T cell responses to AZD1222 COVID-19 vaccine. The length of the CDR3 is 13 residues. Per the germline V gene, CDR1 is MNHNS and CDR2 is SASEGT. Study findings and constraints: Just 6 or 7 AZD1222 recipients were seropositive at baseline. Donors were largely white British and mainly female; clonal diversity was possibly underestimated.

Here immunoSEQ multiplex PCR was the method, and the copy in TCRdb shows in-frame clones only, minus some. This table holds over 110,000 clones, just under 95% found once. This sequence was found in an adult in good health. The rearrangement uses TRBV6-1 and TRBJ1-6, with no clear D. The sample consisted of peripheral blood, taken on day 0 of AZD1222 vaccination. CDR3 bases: TGTGCCAGCAGTGAGACCTATTATTCACCCCTCCACTTT. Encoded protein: CASSETYYSPLHF.